This TCR beta chain was recorded in a study of blood T cell repertoires in COVID-19. TCRdb's table, derived via immunoSEQ multiplex PCR, lists solely in-frame clones and lacks some. The sample holds 85,000 or so clones, 80% to 85% seen once. The CDR3 length is 16 residues. Per germline, CDR1 LNHNV and CDR2 YYDKDF (reference sequence). V was pared by 0 bases and J by 2 bases, with 14 bases between. The TCR originated in a man older than 75 with acute or convalescent COVID-19. V and J are TRBV15 and TRBJ2-7; TRBD2 might be the D (5 bases). The sample comprised peripheral blood. CDR3 sequence reads: CATSRDQKGVPYEQYF. The DNA for the CDR3 is TGTGCCACCAGCAGAGATCAGAAGGGAGTTCCCTACGAGCAGTACTTC.